What follows describes a single T cell receptor (beta chain). This sample is part of a study of blood T cell repertoires in COVID-19. On the study more broadly: PBMCs, B-cell-depleted T cells, or T cells were the source of the cDNA or gDNA that made up the material.

As handled by the study authors: How many nucleated cells were present was estimated from reference gene primer amplification. Sequencing was performed with immunoSEQ multiplex PCR; in TCRdb, only in-frame clones are kept and a portion is missing. V and J calls plus clone size are reproduced from that table; the DNA served to infer D and trimming. Here the sample spans 310,000 or so clones, 90% being singletons. With V trimmed by 4 bases and J by 2 bases, 4 bases remained unmatched. The CDR3 is 14 amino acids. Per germline, CDR1 LNHDA and CDR2 SQIVND (reference sequence). Ages ranged from about 18 to 89 years, with residence in about two dozen US areas. Which cohort a participant joined came from the clinical history participants gave.

Sequencing was done on a sample of PBMCs or T cells enriched from blood (not recorded which). The rearrangement links TRBV19 to TRBJ2-5; 7 bases map to TRBD1. This clonotype originated in a woman under 30 with acute COVID-19. The chain's CDR3 is CASSTGTAQETQYF. For the CDR3, the DNA is TGTGCCAGTAGTACCGGGACAGCGCAAGAGACCCAGTACTTC.